This TCR beta chain was documented in a study of shared T cell receptors in the human thymus. Using immunoSEQ multiplex PCR, the repertoire was profiled, and TCRdb retains in-frame clones only, with some absent. This sample has over 650,000 clones, with 70% to 90% found just once. The CDR3 covers 15 residues. Per germline, CDR1 SGDLS and CDR2 YYNGEE. V gave up 5 bases and J gave up 4 bases, with 18 bases separating them. This clone was detected only once. The sample also formed part of further work on human thymus T cells.

This receptor was identified in a boy younger than two with a congenital heart defect. Sequences were obtained from thymocytes. V is TRBV9 and J is TRBJ1-2; maybe TRBD1 (6 bases). CDR3 nucleotides: TGTGCCAGCAGTGAGATTGGGACATCCCTCTATGGCTACACCTTC. Translated: CASSEIGTSLYGYTF.